This is a list of T cell receptor beta chains from one sample in a study of tumor-infiltrating lymphocytes in primary liver carcinoma. TCRdb re-analysed the multiplex PCR reads in MiXCR, keeping a single row per CDR3 protein. This sample has some 320,000 distinct CDR3 sequences; approximately 60% occur once, and the top ten carry roughly 9%. Sequenced input: peripheral blood. Receptor source: a man in his forties with primary liver carcinoma and hepatitis B virus infection. The CDR3 runs from the conserved cysteine through the conserved F or W. A D gene is named only where the DNA matches it firmly. Size values are once, few and many counts, or a class for expanded clones, and some rows have none.

V gene	J gene	D gene	clone size	CDR3 protein	CDR3 DNA
TRBV2	TRBJ2-4	.	.	CASSEALRADIQYF	TGTGCCAGCAGTGAAGCGCTTCGGGCGGACATTCAGTACTTC
TRBV11-2	TRBJ2-1	.	.	CASRQGRGRYNEQLF	TGTGCCAGCAGGCAGGGTAGAGGCAGGTACAATGAGCAGCTCTTC
TRBV4-1	TRBJ1-1	.	once	CASSQVLRRLTEAFF	TGCGCCAGCAGCCAAGTCCTCAGGAGGCTTACTGAAGCTTTCTTT
TRBV6-1	TRBJ2-6	.	.	CDSCERANVLTF	TGTGACAGCTGTGAACGGGCCAACGTCCTGACTTTC
TRBV29-1	TRBJ2-7	.	many	CSANFGTYEQYF	TGCAGCGCAAACTTTGGTACCTACGAGCAGTACTTC
TRBV28	TRBJ2-3	.	once	CASVPTGTTNTQYF	TGTGCCAGCGTCCCAACGGGAACTACTAATACGCAGTATTTT
TRBV6-5	TRBJ2-7	.	many	CASRETGNGEQYF	TGTGCCAGCAGAGAAACAGGCAATGGCGAGCAGTACTTC
TRBV5-4	TRBJ2-2	.	.	CASSPRRTGELFF	TGTGCCAGCAGCCCTCGGAGAACCGGGGAGCTGTTTTTT
TRBV4-2	TRBJ2-1	.	.	CAGSQEGGGPYNGQFF	TGTGCCGGCAGCCAAGAGGGGGGAGGCCCATACAATGGGCAGTTCTTC
TRBV29-1	TRBJ1-1	TRBD1	.	CGTTMWDRVNTEAFF	TGCGGCACAACCATGTGGGACAGGGTCAACACTGAAGCTTTCTTT
TRBV5-1	TRBJ1-1	.	.	CASSGTRGSTEAFF	TGCGCCAGCAGCGGGACCAGGGGTTCTACTGAAGCTTTCTTT
TRBV28	TRBJ2-2	TRBD1	.	CASSSRTGTTGELFF	TGTGCCAGCAGTTCCAGGACAGGGACTACCGGGGAGCTGTTTTTT
TRBV30	TRBJ2-1	.	.	CASELVGYNEQFF	TGTGCCTCCGAACTAGTGGGGTACAATGAGCAGTTCTTC
TRBV5-1	TRBJ2-1	.	.	CASSWPQGSSYNEQFF	TGCGCCAGCAGCTGGCCACAGGGAAGCTCCTACAATGAGCAGTTCTTC
TRBV4-1	TRBJ2-3	.	.	CASSQDLTGVPPDTQYF	TGCGCCAGCAGCCAAGATCTCACGGGGGTACCCCCAGATACGCAGTATTTT
TRBV6-2/TRBV6-3	TRBJ2-7	TRBD1	many	CASSPDRVKYEQYF	TGTGCCAGCTCACCCGACAGGGTGAAATACGAGCAGTACTTC
TRBV10-1	TRBJ2-7	.	.	CTSSPTLGVAHEQYF	TGCACCAGCAGCCCCACTTTGGGGGTGGCTCACGAGCAGTACTTC
TRBV28	TRBJ2-7	TRBD1	.	CASSPLVQGNSYEQYF	TGTGCCAGTAGTCCCTTAGTACAGGGGAATTCCTACGAGCAGTACTTC
TRBV30	TRBJ2-7	TRBD1	few	CACGTGGMNEQYF	TGTGCCTGCGGGACAGGGGGCATGAACGAGCAGTACTTC
TRBV28	TRBJ2-3	.	.	CASSLGGATDTRYF	TGTGCCAGCAGTTTAGGTGGGGCAACAGATACGCGGTATTTT
TRBV7-9	TRBJ1-1	TRBD1	.	CPSSSQGLGTEAFF	TGTCCCAGCAGCTCACAGGGGTTGGGGACTGAAGCTTTCTTT
TRBV11-1	TRBJ2-1	TRBD2	.	CASNLEGGGRGNEQFF	TGTGCTAGCAACTTAGAGGGTGGCGGGAGGGGTAATGAGCAGTTCTTC
TRBV29-1	TRBJ2-1	TRBD1	.	CMVEDQGVKYEQFF	TGCATGGTTGAAGATCAGGGGGTAAAATATGAGCAGTTCTTC
TRBV12-3/TRBV12-4	TRBJ2-5	TRBD1	.	CVSSLSSTGQKTQYF	TGTGTCAGCAGCTTAAGTTCGACAGGGCAAAAGACCCAGTACTTC
TRBV29-1	TRBJ2-3	TRBD2	many	CSVTGLAGTDTQYF	TGCAGCGTAACCGGACTAGCCGGCACAGATACGCAGTATTTT
TRBV5-6	TRBJ2-1	TRBD2	.	CASSLALAVNEQFF	TGTGCCAGCAGCTTGGCACTAGCGGTAAATGAGCAGTTCTTC
TRBV6-5	TRBJ2-1	.	.	CASSRLWTEPYNEQFF	TGTGCCAGCAGTAGACTTTGGACCGAGCCCTACAATGAGCAGTTCTTC
TRBV11-1	TRBJ1-4	.	.	CASSLRANEELFF	TGTGCCAGCAGTCTCCGGGCTAATGAAGAACTGTTTTTT
TRBV12-3/TRBV12-4	TRBJ1-6	.	many	CASSFRDSPLHF	TGTGCCAGCAGTTTTAGGGACTCACCCCTCCACTTT